The 15 T cell receptor beta chains listed next were all sequenced from one sample in a study of tumor-infiltrating lymphocytes in oesophageal squamous cell carcinoma. TCRdb reprocessed the PCR reads with MiXCR, giving one entry per CDR3 protein. In the table there are just over 20,000 distinct CDR3 sequences, more than 35% of which are singletons. The source material was esophageal tumor tissue. The receptors were gathered from a male donor with esophageal squamous cell carcinoma.

The chain has TRBV27 and TRBJ2-1, with 12 positions matching TRBD2. Germline CDR1 is MNHEY and CDR2 is SMNVEV (reference sequence). Trimming removed 5 bases from V and 5 bases from J; junction bases left unmatched: 4. The CDR3 is 15 residues long. The chain's CDR3 is CASSKLAGGHNEQFF. The CDR3 DNA sequence: TGTGCCAGCAGTAAGCTAGCGGGAGGGCACAATGAGCAGTTCTTC.

Written as DNA, the CDR3 is TGCAGTGCTAGAGATCTCTGGGGTAACTATGGCTACACCTTC. The encoded protein is CSARDLWGNYGYTF. The chain employs TRBV20-1 and TRBJ2-4; no definite D call. The J call may not be correct, given that the DNA end is closer to TRBJ1-2. The CDR3 is 14 residues long. Germline-derived CDR1 and CDR2 are DFQATT and SNEGSKA (reference sequence).

This clonotype has a count of ten or more. This chain links TRBV28 with TRBJ1-5; D gene uncertain. The CDR3 runs 13 residues. Trimming stripped 3 bases from V and 4 bases from J, with 7 bases between. CDR1 and CDR2 from the germline V gene are MDHEN and SYDVKM. CDR3 residues: CASSFSTNQPQHF. CDR3 nucleotide sequence: TGTGCCAGCAGTTTTAGTACTAATCAGCCCCAGCATTTT.

In this sample, this clonotype turned up a few times. This rearrangement joins TRBV7-8 to TRBJ2-1; D is possibly TRBD2 (5 bases). CDR3 size: 13 residues. Trimming removed 3 bases from V and 4 bases from J, with 7 bases in between. CDR1 is SGHVS, CDR2 FQNEAQ, per germline. The DNA of the CDR3 is TGTGCCAGCAGCTTGAGCGGTTACAATGAGCAGTTCTTC. The encoded protein is CASSLSGYNEQFF.

This clonotype showed up many times. This chain joins TRBV9 and TRBJ1-5; no definite D call. Deletions cut 0 bases from V and 4 bases from J, with 8 bases between. Germline V lookup: CDR1 SGDLS, CDR2 YYNGEE. This CDR3 is built from 14 residues. The CDR3 DNA reads TGTGCCAGCAGCGTAGTGGAGACAAATCAGCCCCAGCATTTT. Translation gives CASSVVETNQPQHF.

This chain connects TRBV19 to TRBJ2-1, with 10 bases matching TRBD2. The CDR3 runs to 16 residues. V was pared by 5 bases and J by 7 bases, with 11 bases of the junction left unmatched. Germline V gene lookup returns CDR1 LNHDA and CDR2 SQIVND (reference sequence). CDR3 coding DNA: TGTGCCAGTAGTCCCTGGACTAGCGGAAAGGGGAATGAGCAGTTCTTC. As protein: CASSPWTSGKGNEQFF.

This clonotype came up many times. The V gene is TRBV19, the J gene TRBJ2-3; D unclear. Germline V lookup: CDR1 LNHDA, CDR2 SQIVND (reference sequence). The CDR3 spans 16 residues. Trimming cost V 6 bases and J 2 bases, with 18 bases left between them. CDR3 in DNA: TGTGCCAGTAGACCCACTCTTGCCACACCCACAGATACGCAGTATTTT. Amino acid sequence: CASRPTLATPTDTQYF.

There are many counts of this clonotype. Possible read error: a much larger clone is one base away. The gene calls are TRBV7-6 and TRBJ2-5, with D possibly matching TRBD1 (6 bases). Matching the DNA end better, TRBJ2-1 makes the J call doubtful. The CDR3 consists of 13 residues. Germline CDR1 and CDR2: SGHVS and FNYEAQ. The CDR3 is CASSWTVQETQFF. The DNA for the CDR3 is TGTGCCAGCAGCTGGACAGTACAAGAGACCCAGTTCTTC.

A few counts support this clonotype. A much larger clone is a single base away; this may be a read error. This chain joins TRBV28 and TRBJ2-4; TRBD1 aligns across 8 bases. The CDR3 consists of 16 residues. V trimming: 3 bases; J trimming: 13 bases; junction bases outside the gene matches: 17. CDR1 is MDHEN and CDR2 is SYDVKM in the germline V gene. The CDR3 sequence: CASSLGGTGGGNEQYF. The CDR3 DNA reads TGTGCCAGCAGTTTGGGCGGGACAGGTGGAGGGAATGAGCAGTACTTC.

The CDR3 loop reads CSARLTGYDGYTF. The CDR3 region has the DNA TGCAGTGCTAGACTTACAGGGTACGATGGCTACACCTTC. V is TRBV20-1 and J is TRBJ1-2; maybe TRBD1 (6 bases). The germline V gene has CDR1 DFQATT and CDR2 SNEGSKA (reference sequence). Trimming took off 2 bases at V and 6 bases at J, with 13 bases between the two ends. The CDR3 loop spans 13 amino acids.

This clonotype has a count of ten or more. The J gene is TRBJ1-1, the V gene TRBV5-5; no firm D call. V lost 0 bases and J lost 0, with 3 bases in between. Germline values: CDR1 SGHKS, CDR2 YYEKEE (reference sequence). There are 13 residues in the CDR3. DNA of the CDR3: TGTGCCAGCAGCTTGGACTTGAACACTGAAGCTTTCTTT. Its translation is CASSLDLNTEAFF.

There are a few counts of this clonotype. This chain connects TRBV6-5 to TRBJ2-1; 8 nucleotides align to TRBD2. There are 19 residues in the CDR3. Per the germline V gene, CDR1 is MNHEY and CDR2 is SVGAGI. The J segment lost 0 bases and the V segment lost 6 bases, leaving 16 bases of the junction unmatched. The CDR3 DNA reads as TGTGCCAGCAGGGGGGGCGGGACTAGGGGTGGCGGCTCCTACAATGAGCAGTTCTTC. It is translated as CASRGGGTRGGGSYNEQFF.

The chain joins TRBV5-5 to TRBJ1-4; tentative D call: TRBD1 (5 bases). Germline CDR1 is SGHKS and CDR2 is YYEKEE (reference sequence). The CDR3 is 11 residues long. V was pared by 4 bases and J by 15 bases, with 13 bases between. CDR3 nucleotide sequence: TGTGCCAGCAGCGGGCGGGACCGTTTGTTTTTT. Amino acid sequence: CASSGRDRLFF.

This clonotype appeared many times. J is TRBJ1-1 and V is TRBV11-2; maybe TRBD1 (5 bases). The CDR3 has 12 amino acids. CDR1 SGHAT and CDR2 FQNNGV come from the germline V gene. Trimming took 4 bases from V and 7 from J, leaving 10 bases between them. The CDR3 DNA reads as TGTGCCAGCAGCTCCGACAGATATGAAGCTTTCTTT. Residues: CASSSDRYEAFF.

Of note for this clonotype: An end of the junction does not agree with germline; a read error may underlie this. V usage is TRBV6-5 and J usage is TRBJ2-4, with 7 bases lining up with TRBD1. The J call is in doubt because the DNA end fits TRBJ2-7 better. Looked up from germline, CDR1 is MNHEY and CDR2 is SVGAGI. This CDR3 is built from 13 residues. The CDR3 protein is CASSKTGTYEQYF. CDR3 coding DNA: TGTGCTAGCAGCAAGACAGGGACCTACGAGCAGTACTTC.